This record looks at one T cell receptor (beta chain) sequence and its context. Antigen: not known. This CDR3 spans 12 amino acids. V was clipped by 1 base and J by 10 bases, with 10 bases between them. Germline CDR1 MDHEN, CDR2 SYDVKM. The source of the sample is a study of T cell responses to AZD1222 COVID-19 vaccine. The study, taken as a whole, reports: The donors showed a predominance of white British ancestry and of females, with possible underestimation of clonal diversity.

The assay was immunoSEQ multiplex PCR, and TCRdb's table has in-frame clones only and misses some. Of about 120,000 clones in the sample, 80% to 90% were seen once. This sequence joins TRBV28 and TRBJ1-1; tentatively, D is TRBD1 (5 bases). The TCR was taken from an adult in good health. The sequencing here drew on peripheral blood, taken on day 0 of AZD1222 vaccination. For the CDR3, the DNA is TGTGCCAGCAGTTTATTTAGGGACCGAGCTTTCTTT. This encodes CASSLFRDRAFF.